The 29 T cell receptor beta chains reported below all come from one sample, sequenced in a study of T cells in Graves' hyperthyroidism and ophthalmopathy. Amplification of TCR beta CDR3 regions used RNA as the template. The HTBI primer set served for first-round RT-PCR of the TCR CDR3. TCRdb reanalysed the multiplex PCR reads using MiXCR and keeps one entry per CDR3 protein. This sample has approximately 690,000 distinct CDR3 sequences, with roughly 20% found just once. Sequencing input: blood. The origin of the receptors is a man aged 25 to 40 with Graves' ophthalmopathy.

This clonotype was counted a single time. V usage is TRBV12-3 or TRBV12-4 and J usage is TRBJ2-6; 10 bases match TRBD1. This CDR3 has 21 residues. The V segment lost 6 bases and the J segment 0 bases; nucleotides outside the gene matches: 17. CDR3: CASRSFFGRDRGISGANVLTF. The CDR3 coding sequence is TGTGCCAGCAGAAGTTTTTTTGGGCGGGACAGGGGAATCTCTGGGGCCAACGTCCTGACTTTC.

In this sample, this clonotype turned up many times. The V gene is TRBV3-1, the J gene TRBJ1-2; D remains unclear. This CDR3 is 12 amino acids long. The germline CDR1 and CDR2 sequences are LGHDT and YNNKEL (reference sequence). The V and J ends lost 2 bases and 1 base respectively, with 2 bases between them. CDR3 residues: CASSQSNYGYTF. CDR3 DNA: TGTGCCAGCAGCCAAAGTAACTATGGCTACACCTTC.

This clonotype showed up just a few times. The chain is built from TRBV5-1 and TRBJ2-5; D is perhaps TRBD1 or TRBD2 (5 bases each). V lost 0 bases, J lost 4 bases, and 10 bases lay in between. This CDR3 contains 14 residues. CDR1 is SGHRS and CDR2 is YFSETQ in the germline V gene. CDR3 residues: CASSLEWGRETQYF. The CDR3 DNA sequence: TGCGCCAGCAGCTTGGAATGGGGGAGAGAGACCCAGTACTTC. The full variable domain, with the rest looked up from reference TRBV5-1 and TRBJ2-5, is KAGVTQTPRYLIKTRGQQVTLSCSPISGHRSVSWYQQTPGQGLQFLFEYFSETQRNKGNFPGRFSGRQFSNSRSEMNVSTLELGDSALYLCASSLEWGRETQYFGPGTRLLVL.

The chain is built from TRBV27 and TRBJ1-5; the D gene is possibly TRBD1 (5 bases). Trimming cost V 3 bases and J 10 bases, with 16 bases left between them. Germline-derived CDR1 and CDR2 are MNHEY and SMNVEV (reference sequence). CDR3 length: 14 amino acids. CDR3 loop: CASSLAGGGEPQHF. Written as DNA, the CDR3 is TGTGCCAGCAGTTTGGCCGGGGGGGGTGAACCCCAGCATTTT.

This clonotype showed up many times. The V call is TRBV12-3 or TRBV12-4, the J call TRBJ1-5; possible D gene TRBD1, 5 bases. V lost 2 bases, J lost 1 base, and 9 bases lay in between. CDR3 length: 15 residues. CDR3 nucleotide sequence: TGTGCCAGCAGTTTATGGCGACAGAGCAATCAGCCCCAGCATTTT. It codes for CASSLWRQSNQPQHF.

The V call is TRBV12-3 or TRBV12-4, the J call TRBJ1-4, with 10 bases matching TRBD1. CDR3 length equals 15 residues. V shed 5 bases and J 8 bases; nucleotides not matched to a gene: 8. The CDR3 spells CASSLRGQGQEKLFF. The DNA of the CDR3 is TGTGCCAGCAGTCTGAGGGGACAGGGGCAAGAAAAACTGTTTTTT.

This clonotype was seen once. The rearrangement links TRBV6-1 to TRBJ1-5; D uncertain. The CDR3 loop spans 15 amino acids. Germline V lookup: CDR1 MNHNS, CDR2 SASEGT. The V end lost 3 bases, the J end lost 1 base, and 10 bases lay between the germline ends. Written as DNA, the CDR3 is TGTGCCAGCAGTGAGGTCTTTTTAAGCAATCAGCCCCAGCATTTT. This sequence encodes CASSEVFLSNQPQHF.

The sample holds a few counts of this clonotype. The genes are TRBV5-1 and TRBJ2-2; D gene ambiguous. Trimming left V 1 base short and J 4 bases short, with 11 bases between. The CDR3 totals 15 residues. The germline V gene has CDR1 SGHRS and CDR2 YFSETQ. The CDR3 DNA sequence: TGCGCCAGCAGCTTGCCGGGCTCGGGCACCGGGGAGCTGTTTTTT. It specifies CASSLPGSGTGELFF.

The rearrangement joins TRBV24-1 to TRBJ2-3; 9 bases are a match to TRBD1. The CDR3 totals 15 residues. V was clipped by 1 base and J by 6 bases; unmatched bases: 4. Germline CDR1 reads KGHDR; CDR2 reads SFDVKD. CDR3 in amino acids: CATSDLRQGEDTQYF. CDR3 coding DNA: TGTGCCACCAGTGATTTAAGACAGGGGGAGGATACGCAGTATTTT.

This clonotype has a count of ten or more. The chain recombines TRBV28 with TRBJ2-5; no reliable D call. The length of the CDR3 is 15 residues. Germline V CDR1 and CDR2: MDHEN, SYDVKM. Trimming left V 1 base short and J 1 base short, with 10 bases between. The DNA of the CDR3 is TGTGCCAGCAGTTTATTCGGCGGAGCCCAAGAGACCCAGTACTTC. Encoded protein: CASSLFGGAQETQYF.

This clonotype was counted between two and nine times. V gene TRBV4-1 combines with J gene TRBJ2-5, with 7 bases aligning to TRBD2. The V and J ends lost 1 base and 2 bases, in that order; junction bases with no gene match: 4. CDR3 size: 15 residues. Germline V gene data show CDR1 as MGHRA and CDR2 as YSYEKL. CDR3 nucleotides: TGCGCCAGCAGCCAAGGGACTAGGGGACAAGAGACCCAGTACTTC. It encodes CASSQGTRGQETQYF.

In this sample, this clonotype turned up a few times. This chain's CDR3 is CASSERTGGAGNTIYF. CDR3 bases: TGTGCCAGCAGCGAGCGGACAGGGGGCGCTGGAAACACCATATATTTT. V usage is TRBV7-2 and J usage is TRBJ1-3; 11 nucleotides match TRBD1. The CDR3 spans 16 residues. Germline CDR1 is SGHTA and CDR2 is FQGNSA. V lost 5 bases and J lost 2; bases outside the gene matches: 5.

To note about this clonotype: The junction and the germline gene differ at one end; a read error may be behind it. This chain connects TRBV13 to TRBJ2-3; TRBD2 aligns across 11 bases. Germline CDR1 reads PRHDT; CDR2 reads FYEKMQ (reference sequence). The CDR3 extends over 16 amino acids. The CDR3 spells CASSQVNLAGGHTQYF. CDR3 in DNA: TGCGCCAGCAGCCAAGTTAATCTAGCGGGAGGTCATACGCAGTATTTT.

This clonotype has only a few counts. The rearrangement links TRBV7-8 to TRBJ2-7; 12 nucleotides agree with TRBD1. Trimming removed 5 bases from V and 4 bases from J; junction bases left unmatched: 9. Germline CDR1 SGHVS, CDR2 FQNEAQ. CDR3 length equals 16 residues. The CDR3 loop reads CASSLNRDRGLYEQYF. The DNA for the CDR3 is TGTGCCAGCAGCCTAAACCGGGACAGGGGGCTGTACGAGCAGTACTTC.

The chain has TRBV6-1 and TRBJ2-7; D might be TRBD1 (5 bases). CDR1 and CDR2 (germline): MNHNS, SASEGT. The CDR3 is made up of 15 amino acids. Trimming took 0 bases from V and 3 from J, leaving 12 bases between them. CDR3: CASSEAYRTIYEQYF. The CDR3 nucleotides are TGTGCCAGCAGTGAAGCGTACAGGACGATCTACGAGCAGTACTTC.

Of note for this clonotype: This CDR3 fails to terminate in the conserved phenylalanine or tryptophan, so it likely reflects a read error. This rearrangement joins TRBV20-1 to TRBJ2-1; 9 nucleotides match TRBD2. The CDR3 length is 17 residues. CDR1 is DFQATT and CDR2 is SNEGSKA in the germline V gene (reference sequence). V dropped 1 base and J dropped 0; count of bases not matched to a gene: 7. Here the CDR3 DNA reads TGCAGTGCTAGAGGGCTAGCGGGAACGAGCTCCTACAATGAGCAGTTCCTC. It is translated as CSARGLAGTSSYNEQFL.

The chain is built from TRBV28 and TRBJ2-3; 8 positions agree with TRBD1. With V trimmed by 8 bases and J by 2 bases, 9 bases remained unmatched. Germline V gene sequence: CDR1 MDHEN, CDR2 SYDVKM. The CDR3 is 15 amino acids. The CDR3 region has the DNA TGTGCCAGCTGGAACCGGGACAGGTTCACAGATACGCAGTATTTT. It codes for CASWNRDRFTDTQYF.

This clonotype occurred many times. The rearrangement uses TRBV14 and TRBJ2-7; D perhaps matches TRBD2 (6 bases). V lost 2 bases to trimming and J lost 4 bases, with 9 bases between them. This CDR3 comprises 13 residues. CDR1 and CDR2 (germline): SGHDN, FVKESK. This CDR3 reads CASSQTLAYEQYF. CDR3 sequence (DNA): TGTGCCAGCAGCCAAACACTAGCTTACGAGCAGTACTTC.

The chain recombines TRBV20-1 with TRBJ2-7, with TRBD1 as a possible D gene (6 bases). The CDR3 is 15 amino acids. V lost 0 bases and J 1 base, leaving 13 bases between the germline ends. The germline CDR1 and CDR2 sequences are DFQATT and SNEGSKA (reference sequence). The CDR3, as DNA: TGCAGTGCTAGAGATCCAAGGGGGTCTTCCTACGAGCAGTACTTC. Encoded protein: CSARDPRGSSYEQYF.

This clonotype showed up many times. V is TRBV5-1 and J is TRBJ2-5; 8 bases are a match to TRBD2. Germline V gives CDR1 SGHRS, CDR2 YFSETQ. The V gene end was trimmed by 4 bases and the J gene end by 4 bases; junction bases not matched to a gene: 6. This CDR3 has 14 amino acids. The CDR3 region is CASSATGGRETQYF. The CDR3 nucleotides are TGCGCCAGCAGCGCCACGGGAGGGAGAGAGACCCAGTACTTC.

V and J are TRBV20-1 and TRBJ2-1; a possible D gene is TRBD1 (7 bases). The V gene's germline CDR1 is DFQATT and CDR2 SNEGSKA (reference sequence). This CDR3 region has 16 residues. Trimming shortened V by 2 bases and J by 6 bases, and 20 bases separated the two germline ends. The CDR3 is CSARSPQGGGPNEQFF. The DNA for the CDR3 is TGCAGTGCTAGATCCCCCCAGGGGGGAGGACCCAATGAGCAGTTCTTC.

Many counts were recorded for this clonotype. The V gene is TRBV6-2 or TRBV6-3, the J gene TRBJ2-7; 10 nucleotides line up with TRBD1. Germline assignment: CDR1 MNHEY and CDR2 SVGEGT. The V gene end was trimmed by 1 base and the J gene end by 0 bases; junction bases not matched to a gene: 9. The CDR3 extends over 18 amino acids. Here the CDR3 DNA reads TGTGCCAGCAGTTACTACGGACAGGGGGAATTCATCTCCTACGAGCAGTACTTC. Its translation is CASSYYGQGEFISYEQYF.

This clonotype was seen repeatedly, ten times or more. This chain joins TRBV28 and TRBJ2-1; weak D call: TRBD1 (6 bases). Germline CDR1 reads MDHEN; CDR2 reads SYDVKM. This CDR3 comprises 17 residues. Trimming shortened V by 4 bases and J by 10 bases, and 26 bases separated the two germline ends. Here the CDR3 DNA reads TGTGCCAGCAGTTCCCGTCGTGACAGGTTTCTCGGGGCCGAGCAGTTCTTC. This translates into CASSSRRDRFLGAEQFF.

This clonotype was counted only a few times. V usage is TRBV4-3 and J usage is TRBJ2-1; the match to TRBD2 covers 9 bases. CDR3 size: 17 residues. The V gene's germline CDR1 is LGHNA and CDR2 YSLEER. V shed 3 bases, J shed 0 bases, and the junction held 6 bases outside the gene matches. The CDR3 region has the DNA TGCGCCAGCAGCCACCTACTAGCGGGCAGCTCCTACAATGAGCAGTTCTTC. Translation gives CASSHLLAGSSYNEQFF.

The chain joins TRBV6-9 to TRBJ2-3; D perhaps matches TRBD2 (5 bases). Germline V gives CDR1 MNHGY, CDR2 SVAAGI. The CDR3 consists of 13 residues. V lost 3 bases to trimming and J lost 4 bases, with 8 bases between them. The CDR3 loop is CASSYQLADTQYF. Written as DNA, the CDR3 is TGTGCCAGCAGTTACCAACTAGCAGATACGCAGTATTTT.

There are a few counts of this clonotype. The J gene is TRBJ2-5, the V gene TRBV20-1; TRBD2 is a possible D gene (6 bases). Per the germline V gene, CDR1 is DFQATT and CDR2 is SNEGSKA (reference sequence). The V gene lost 2 bases and the J gene lost 3 bases, with 10 bases spanning the gap. This CDR3 comprises 13 residues. In DNA, the CDR3 is TGCAGTGCTAGACCGCCGGGGGAAGAGACCCAGTACTTC. It yields the protein CSARPPGEETQYF.

This clonotype occurred a few times. J is TRBJ2-7 and V is TRBV9; 7 nucleotides align to TRBD2. V lost 3 bases to trimming and J lost 2 bases; unmatched junction nucleotides: 8. Germline V CDR1 and CDR2: SGDLS, YYNGEE. This CDR3 has 15 residues. The CDR3 DNA follows: TGTGCCAGCAGCGGTTCCGGGACTACCACCTACGAGCAGTACTTC. Protein: CASSGSGTTTYEQYF. Variable domain in full (rest from reference TRBV9 and TRBJ2-7): DSGVTQTPKHLITATGQRVTLRCSPRSGDLSVYWYQQSLDQGLQFLIQYYNGEERAKGNILERFSAQQFPDLHSELNLSSLELGDSALYFCASSGSGTTTYEQYFGPGTRLTVT.

A word on this clonotype: A much larger clone sits a single nucleotide away, making a read error possible. This chain connects TRBV10-3 to TRBJ1-2, with D possibly being TRBD1 (5 bases). The V gene lost 6 bases and the J gene lost 0 bases, with 8 bases spanning the gap. The length of the CDR3 is 13 residues. Germline-derived CDR1 and CDR2 are ENHRY and SYGVKD. As DNA, the CDR3 is TGTGCCATCAGGACAGAAGCTAACTATGGCTACACCTTC. Its translation: CAIRTEANYGYTF.

The chain recombines TRBV5-1 with TRBJ2-3; the match to TRBD2 covers 10 bases. The germline V gene encodes CDR1 SGHRS and CDR2 YFSETQ. The length of the CDR3 is 17 residues. V dropped 0 bases and J dropped 4; count of bases not matched to a gene: 8. In DNA form, the CDR3 reads TGCGCCAGCAGCTTGGGTCGGCTAGCGGGAGAGCCAGATACGCAGTATTTT. Its protein is CASSLGRLAGEPDTQYF. The full variable domain, its missing parts supplied by reference TRBV5-1 and TRBJ2-3, is KAGVTQTPRYLIKTRGQQVTLSCSPISGHRSVSWYQQTPGQGLQFLFEYFSETQRNKGNFPGRFSGRQFSNSRSEMNVSTLELGDSALYLCASSLGRLAGEPDTQYFGPGTRLTVL.